This T cell receptor beta chain is from a study of blood T cell repertoires in COVID-19. Study background: Some COVID-19 samples were acute and others convalescent; all came from the United States, Italy and Spain. Nucleic acid was either cDNA or gDNA, and it came from T cells, B-cell-depleted T cells, or PBMCs.

In the authors' workflow: Nucleated cell number was recorded as an estimate derived from reference gene primer amplification. Generated by immunoSEQ multiplex PCR, the TCRdb table keeps only in-frame clones and is missing some. The V and J calls and clone size were taken over from that table, and D and trimming were inferred from the DNA. The sample comprises approximately 160,000 clones, 84% of which are singletons, and 7.5% to 8% rests with the top ten. The trim removed 7 bases at V and 1 base at J, leaving 3 bases unmatched. There are 13 residues in the CDR3. The germline V gene has CDR1 LNHDA and CDR2 SQIVND (reference sequence).

The chain combines TRBV19 with TRBJ1-1; 7 nucleotides match TRBD1. The sample comprised peripheral blood. The TCR originated in a man aged 35-49 years who had recovered from COVID-19. This chain's CDR3 is CASTRQGNTEAFF. Written as DNA, the CDR3 is TGTGCCAGTACTAGACAGGGGAACACTGAAGCTTTCTTT.